This passage covers 4 T cell receptor beta chains from one sample sequenced in a study of shared clonotypes between healthy human individuals. Profiling relied on immunoSEQ multiplex PCR, and the TCRdb table lists in-frame clones only, not all of them. Here the sample spans 2.3 million or so clones, approximately 95% being singletons. The sample comprised naive CD4+ T cells from PBMCs. Subset reported: CD45RA+ positively selected. The receptors shown here come from a man aged 18-30 years in good health. Some clones in this sample may be carry-over from other donors' samples.

This rearrangement joins TRBV6-1 to TRBJ2-7; 9 bases map to TRBD1. From germline, CDR1 is MNHNS and CDR2 SASEGT. Trimming cost V 1 base and J 4 bases; bases outside gene matches: 5. The CDR3 runs 15 residues. The CDR3 spells CASSEGGTGKYEQYF. CDR3 sequence (DNA): TGTGCCAGCAGTGAAGGGGGGACAGGGAAGTACGAGCAGTACTTC.

V is TRBV5-8 and J is TRBJ1-5, with 7 bases that match TRBD1. Germline CDR1 is SGHTS and CDR2 is YDEGEE. The CDR3 consists of 15 residues. The V gene end was trimmed by 7 bases and the J gene end by 7 bases; junction bases not matched to a gene: 14. In DNA form, the CDR3 reads TGTGCCAGCGTACCTTGGGGGTTCAGGGGGCAGCCCCAGCATTTT. Encoded protein: CASVPWGFRGQPQHF.

V gene TRBV7-6 combines with J gene TRBJ2-2; no firm D call. V lost 5 bases to trimming and J lost 0 bases, with 13 bases between them. This CDR3 contains 16 residues. In germline, CDR1 is SGHVS, CDR2 FNYEAQ. CDR3 sequence: CASSPLNSANTGELFF. For the CDR3, the DNA is TGTGCCAGCAGCCCACTCAATTCGGCGAACACCGGGGAGCTGTTTTTT. The full variable domain, in which reference TRBV7-6 and TRBJ2-2 provide the parts outside the CDR3, is GAGVSQSPRYKVTKRGQDVALRCDPISGHVSLYWYRQALGQGPEFLTYFNYEAQQDKSGLPNDRFSAERPEGSISTLTIQRTEQRDSAMYRCASSPLNSANTGELFFGEGSRLTVL.

This chain uses TRBV14 with TRBJ2-3; 8 bases line up with TRBD1. The germline gives CDR1 SGHDN, CDR2 FVKESK. This CDR3 is 15 amino acids long. V lost 1 base and J lost 6; bases outside the gene matches: 6. The CDR3: CASSQGQYRGDTQYF. In DNA, the CDR3 is TGTGCCAGCAGCCAAGGCCAGTACAGGGGGGATACGCAGTATTTT.